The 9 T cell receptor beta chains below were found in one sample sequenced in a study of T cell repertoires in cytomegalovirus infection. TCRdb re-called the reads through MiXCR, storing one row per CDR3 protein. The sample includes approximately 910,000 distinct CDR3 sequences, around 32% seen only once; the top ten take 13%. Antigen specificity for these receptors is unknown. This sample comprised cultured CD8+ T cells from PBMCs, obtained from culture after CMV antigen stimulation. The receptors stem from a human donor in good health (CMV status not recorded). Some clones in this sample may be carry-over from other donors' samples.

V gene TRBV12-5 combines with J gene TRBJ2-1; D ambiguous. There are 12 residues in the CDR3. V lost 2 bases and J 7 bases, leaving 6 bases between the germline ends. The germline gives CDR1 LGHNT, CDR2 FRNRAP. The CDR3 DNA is TGTGCTAGTGGTTTGACCGAGAATGAGCAGTTCTTC. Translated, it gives CASGLTENEQFF.

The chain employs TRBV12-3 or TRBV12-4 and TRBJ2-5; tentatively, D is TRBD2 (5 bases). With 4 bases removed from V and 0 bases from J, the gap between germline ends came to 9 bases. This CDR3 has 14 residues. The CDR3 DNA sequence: TGTGCCAGCAGTTCAGGCGGGTACCAAGAGACCCAGTACTTC. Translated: CASSSGGYQETQYF.

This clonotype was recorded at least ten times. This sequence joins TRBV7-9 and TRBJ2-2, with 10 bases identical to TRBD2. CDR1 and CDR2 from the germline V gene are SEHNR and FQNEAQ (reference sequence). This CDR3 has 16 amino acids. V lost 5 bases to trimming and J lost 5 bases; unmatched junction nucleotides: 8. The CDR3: CASSGGLARETGELFF. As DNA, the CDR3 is TGTGCCAGCAGCGGGGGACTAGCGAGGGAGACCGGGGAGCTGTTTTTT.

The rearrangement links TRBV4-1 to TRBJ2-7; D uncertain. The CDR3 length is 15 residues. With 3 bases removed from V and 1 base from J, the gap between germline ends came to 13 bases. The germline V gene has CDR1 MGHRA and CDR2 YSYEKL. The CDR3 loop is CASSQVETTSYEQYF. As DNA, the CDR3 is TGCGCCAGCAGCCAGGTCGAGACAACTTCCTACGAGCAGTACTTC.

In nucleotides, the CDR3 is TGTGCCAGCAGAGTTGGGAAGGGGGTAGCTTTCTTT. It yields the protein CASRVGKGVAFF. This chain uses TRBV2 with TRBJ1-1; tentatively, D is TRBD1 (6 bases). Germline V lookup: CDR1 SNHLY, CDR2 FYNNEI. This CDR3 comprises 12 residues. Trimming cost V 6 bases and J 10 bases, with 15 bases left between them.

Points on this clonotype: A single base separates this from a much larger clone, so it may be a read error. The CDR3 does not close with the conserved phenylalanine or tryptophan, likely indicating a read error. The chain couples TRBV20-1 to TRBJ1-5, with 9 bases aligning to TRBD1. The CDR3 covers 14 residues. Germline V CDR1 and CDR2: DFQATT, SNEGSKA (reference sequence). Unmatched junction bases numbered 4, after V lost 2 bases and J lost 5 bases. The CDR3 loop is CSARPRTGDQPQHL. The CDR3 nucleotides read TGCAGTGCTAGACCGAGGACAGGGGATCAGCCCCAGCATTTA.

The CDR3 region is CASSLWAGGETQYF. In DNA form, the CDR3 reads TGTGCCAGCAGTTTATGGGCGGGGGGTGAGACCCAGTACTTC. This chain connects TRBV27 to TRBJ2-5; 8 positions match TRBD2. The CDR3 runs 14 residues. Germline loops: CDR1 MNHEY, CDR2 SMNVEV (reference sequence). Trimming cost V 1 base and J 5 bases; bases outside gene matches: 3.

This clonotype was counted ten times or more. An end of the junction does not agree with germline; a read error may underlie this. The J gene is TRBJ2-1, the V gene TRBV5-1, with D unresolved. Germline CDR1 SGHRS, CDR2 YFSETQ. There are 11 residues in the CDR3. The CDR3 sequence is CASSWGNEQFF. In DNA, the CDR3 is TGTGCCAGCAGCTGGGGCAATGAGCAGTTCTTC.

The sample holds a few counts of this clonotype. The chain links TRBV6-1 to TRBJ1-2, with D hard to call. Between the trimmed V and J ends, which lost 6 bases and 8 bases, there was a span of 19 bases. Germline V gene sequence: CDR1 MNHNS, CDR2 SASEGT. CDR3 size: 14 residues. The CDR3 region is CASRRPGRHWGYTF. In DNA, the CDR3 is TGTGCCAGCAGACGCCCGGGAAGACATTGGGGCTACACCTTC.